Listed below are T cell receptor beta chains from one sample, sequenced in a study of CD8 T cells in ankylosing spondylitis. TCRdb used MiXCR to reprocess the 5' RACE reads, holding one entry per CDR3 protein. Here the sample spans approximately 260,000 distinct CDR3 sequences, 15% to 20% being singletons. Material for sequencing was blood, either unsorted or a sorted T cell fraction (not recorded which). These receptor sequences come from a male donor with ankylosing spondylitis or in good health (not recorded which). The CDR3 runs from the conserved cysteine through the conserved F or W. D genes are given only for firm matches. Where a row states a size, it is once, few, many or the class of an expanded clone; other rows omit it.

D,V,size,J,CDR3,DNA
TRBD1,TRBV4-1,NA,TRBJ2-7,CASSQETGYEQYF,TGCGCCAGCAGCCAGGAGACAGGGTACGAGCAGTACTTC
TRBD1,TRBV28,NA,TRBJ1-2,CASSPGQGGYGYTF,TGTGCCAGCAGTCCGGGACAGGGAGGCTATGGCTACACCTTC
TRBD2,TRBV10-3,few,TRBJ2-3,CAISGLAGGDTDTQYF,TGTGCCATCAGTGGGCTAGCGGGGGGGGACACAGATACGCAGTATTTT
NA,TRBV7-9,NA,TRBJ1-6,CASSDWTVNSPLHF,TGTGCCAGCAGTGACTGGACCGTTAATTCACCCCTCCACTTT
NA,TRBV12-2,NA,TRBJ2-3,CASRFGSDTQYF,TGTGCAAGTCGCTTTGGATCAGATACGCAGTATTTT
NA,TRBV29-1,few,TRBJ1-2,CSVERGVGSTGYTF,TGCAGCGTTGAAAGGGGTGTCGGGTCGACTGGCTACACCTTC
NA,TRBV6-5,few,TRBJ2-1,CASSYSTVNEQFF,TGTGCCAGCAGTTACTCTACCGTCAATGAGCAGTTCTTC
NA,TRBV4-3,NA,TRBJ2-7,CASSQDPETIYEQYF,TGCGCCAGCAGCCAAGACCCCGAGACAATCTACGAGCAGTACTTC
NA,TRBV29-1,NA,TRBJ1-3,CSVAQGNTIYF,TGCAGCGTTGCTCAGGGAAACACCATATATTTT
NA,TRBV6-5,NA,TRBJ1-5,CASSYSLGPQPQHF,TGTGCCAGCAGTTACTCGTTGGGACCACAGCCCCAGCATTTT
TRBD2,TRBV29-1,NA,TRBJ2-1,CSGETSGITNEQFF,TGCAGCGGTGAGACTAGCGGGATTACCAATGAGCAGTTCTTC
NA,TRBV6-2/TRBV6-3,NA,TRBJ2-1,CASSYSRVNEQFF,TGTGCCAGCAGTTACTCCCGGGTTAATGAGCAGTTCTTC
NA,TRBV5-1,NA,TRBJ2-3,CASSLEIADPSTDTQYF,TGCGCCAGCAGCTTGGAGATAGCAGATCCTAGCACAGATACGCAGTATTTT
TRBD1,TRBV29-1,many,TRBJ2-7,CSAQGAWNEQYF,TGCAGCGCACAGGGGGCTTGGAACGAGCAGTACTTC
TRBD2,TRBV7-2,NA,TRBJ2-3,CASSWILADGADTQYF,TGTGCCAGCAGCTGGATCCTAGCGGACGGGGCAGATACGCAGTATTTT
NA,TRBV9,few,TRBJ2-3,CASSVAPSGSTDTQYF,TGTGCCAGCAGCGTAGCTCCGAGCGGTAGCACAGATACGCAGTATTTT
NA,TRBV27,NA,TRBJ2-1,CASNHEQGIPYNEQFF,TGTGCCAGCAATCACGAGCAGGGGATCCCCTACAATGAGCAGTTCTTC
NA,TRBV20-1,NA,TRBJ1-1,CSAKTRIMNTEAFF,TGCAGTGCTAAAACCAGGATCATGAACACTGAAGCTTTCTTT
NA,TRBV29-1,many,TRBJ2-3,CSVEGVPGETLNTQYF,TGCAGCGTTGAAGGGGTACCGGGAGAGACACTTAATACGCAGTATTTT
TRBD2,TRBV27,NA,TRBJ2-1,CASASGTPTYNEQFF,TGTGCCAGCGCTAGCGGGACTCCTACCTACAATGAGCAGTTCTTC
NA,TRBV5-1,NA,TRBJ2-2,CASREIAANTGELFF,TGCGCCAGCAGAGAAATAGCGGCTAACACCGGGGAGCTGTTTTTT
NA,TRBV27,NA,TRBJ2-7,CASSKQLGEQYF,TGTGCCAGCAGTAAACAACTGGGGGAGCAGTACTTC
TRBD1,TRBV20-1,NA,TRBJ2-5,CSARVDRDPQETQYF,TGCAGTGCTAGGGTAGACAGGGACCCTCAAGAGACCCAGTACTTC
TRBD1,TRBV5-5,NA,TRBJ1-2,CASSSRTGDGYTF,TGTGCCAGCAGCTCTCGGACAGGGGATGGCTACACCTTC
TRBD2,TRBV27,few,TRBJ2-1,CASSLSTSGAYNEQFF,TGTGCCAGCAGTTTATCGACTAGCGGGGCCTACAATGAGCAGTTCTTC
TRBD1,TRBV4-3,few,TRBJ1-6,CASSQVAGGQLSPLHF,TGCGCCAGCAGCCAAGTCGCCGGGGGACAGCTTTCACCCCTCCACTTT
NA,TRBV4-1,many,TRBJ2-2,CASSQGRGQATGELFF,TGCGCCAGCAGCCAAGGTCGGGGCCAGGCTACCGGGGAGCTGTTTTTT
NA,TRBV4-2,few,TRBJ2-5,CASSQEAPGQRETQYF,TGTGCCAGCAGCCAAGAAGCTCCCGGACAGAGGGAGACCCAGTACTTC
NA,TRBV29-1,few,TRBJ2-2,CSVQTYTGELFF,TGCAGCGTCCAGACTTACACCGGGGAGCTGTTTTTT
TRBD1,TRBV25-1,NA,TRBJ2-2,CASSETGAGELFF,TGTGCCAGCAGTGAAACAGGGGCCGGGGAGCTGTTTTTT
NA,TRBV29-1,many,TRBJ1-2,CSVSDIFNYGYTF,TGCAGCGTATCAGACATATTTAACTATGGCTACACCTTC
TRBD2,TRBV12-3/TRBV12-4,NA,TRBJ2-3,CASSSPTSGSDTQYF,TGTGCCAGCAGTTCGCCCACTAGCGGGAGCGATACGCAGTATTTT
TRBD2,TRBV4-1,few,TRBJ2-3,CASSLTSMASGTSDTQYF,TGCGCCAGCAGCCTGACCTCCATGGCTAGCGGGACGTCAGATACGCAGTATTTT
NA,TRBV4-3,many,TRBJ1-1,CASSQAPRANTEAFF,TGCGCCAGCAGCCAAGCACCGAGGGCGAACACTGAAGCTTTCTTT
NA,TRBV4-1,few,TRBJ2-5,CASSPLGAVQETQYF,TGCGCCAGCAGCCCACTTGGGGCCGTCCAAGAGACCCAGTACTTC
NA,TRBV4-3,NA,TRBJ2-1,CASSQDLFSYNEQFF,TGCGCCAGCAGCCAAGATCTGTTCTCCTACAATGAGCAGTTCTTC
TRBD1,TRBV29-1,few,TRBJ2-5,CSVWTGKETQYF,TGCAGCGTGTGGACAGGGAAAGAGACCCAGTACTTC
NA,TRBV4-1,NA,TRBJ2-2,CASSQLMAGELFF,TGCGCCAGCAGCCAGCTCATGGCCGGGGAGCTGTTTTTT
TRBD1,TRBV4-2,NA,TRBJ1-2,CASSQDSSAGGWSGYTF,TGTGCCAGCAGCCAAGATTCGTCGGCAGGGGGCTGGAGTGGCTACACCTTC
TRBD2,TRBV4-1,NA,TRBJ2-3,CASSQEREATDTQYF,TGCGCCAGCAGCCAAGAGCGGGAGGCAACAGATACGCAGTATTTT
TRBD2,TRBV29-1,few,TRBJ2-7,CSVDDTSGTIYEQYF,TGCAGCGTCGACGATACTAGCGGAACCATCTACGAGCAGTACTTC
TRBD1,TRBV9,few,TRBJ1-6,CASSVTGANSPLHF,TGTGCCAGCAGCGTAACAGGGGCTAATTCACCCCTCCACTTT
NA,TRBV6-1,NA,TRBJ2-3,CASSPRNTQYF,TGTGCCAGCAGCCCTAGAAATACGCAGTATTTT
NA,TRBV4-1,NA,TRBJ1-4,CASSSTWGQANEKLFF,TGCGCCAGCAGCTCCACTTGGGGGCAGGCTAATGAAAAACTGTTTTTT
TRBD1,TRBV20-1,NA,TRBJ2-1,CSARDRDRGNNEQFF,TGCAGTGCTAGAGATCGAGACAGGGGCAACAATGAGCAGTTCTTC